Below are 15 T cell receptor beta chains sequenced from a single sample in a study of shared clonotypes between healthy human individuals. Using immunoSEQ multiplex PCR, the repertoire was profiled, and TCRdb retains in-frame clones only, with some absent. The sample lists roughly 760,000 clones; under 80% were seen once. Sample: memory CD4+ T cells sorted from blood. Subset given: CD45RA-negative fraction. The receptors shown here come from a woman under 40 in good health.

The J gene is TRBJ2-7, the V gene TRBV7-8; D is possibly TRBD2 (5 bases). This CDR3 region has 14 residues. Germline loops: CDR1 SGHVS, CDR2 FQNEAQ. Trimming pared 0 bases from V and 7 bases from J, leaving 13 bases between. The CDR3 DNA reads TGTGCCAGCAGCTTAGCCCCGGGTCGCGGGGAGCAGTACTTC. Protein product: CASSLAPGRGEQYF.

This clone was found many times. The chain carries TRBV29-1 and TRBJ1-4; D gene unclear. This CDR3 contains 13 residues. V dropped 2 bases and J dropped 6 bases, with 10 bases sitting between them. Germline CDR1 is SQVTM and CDR2 is ANQGSEA. The CDR3 here is CSVERDLDEKLFF. The CDR3 DNA reads as TGCAGCGTTGAACGCGATTTAGATGAAAAACTGTTTTTT.

The chain couples TRBV18 to TRBJ2-7; 9 nucleotides align to TRBD2. Germline CDR1 is KGHSH and CDR2 is LQKENI. This CDR3 is 15 amino acids long. The ends lost 5 bases at V and 2 bases at J; junction bases unmatched: 7. The CDR3 sequence is CASSTGTSLTYEQYF. In DNA form, the CDR3 reads TGTGCCAGCTCAACCGGGACTAGCTTAACCTACGAGCAGTACTTC.

The chain is built from TRBV28 and TRBJ2-7, with a tentative D call TRBD2 (6 bases). CDR1 and CDR2 (germline): MDHEN, SYDVKM. V gave up 8 bases and J gave up 5 bases, with 13 bases separating them. The CDR3 runs 12 residues. CDR3 nucleotides: TGTGCCAGCGCGCCGGGAGTCAACGAGCAGTACTTC. Its translation: CASAPGVNEQYF.

This chain uses TRBV14 with TRBJ1-1, with 7 bases lining up with TRBD1. From germline, CDR1 is SGHDN and CDR2 FVKESK. CDR3 length: 15 residues. J gave up 0 bases and V 4 bases, and 5 bases lay outside the gene matches. CDR3 coding DNA: TGTGCCAGCAGCCGGTTGGGACAGTTGAACACTGAAGCTTTCTTT. Encoded protein: CASSRLGQLNTEAFF.

This clone was observed once. The chain carries TRBV18 and TRBJ2-5; D ambiguous. This CDR3 is built from 13 residues. Germline V CDR1 and CDR2: KGHSH, LQKENI. Trimming pared 1 base from V and 3 bases from J, leaving 6 bases between. The CDR3 DNA reads as TGTGCCAGCTCACCACAACCAAAAGAGACCCAGTACTTC. This sequence encodes CASSPQPKETQYF.

The chain has TRBV13 and TRBJ2-1; TRBD1 aligns across 8 bases. The CDR3 sequence is 16 residues long. Germline CDR1 PRHDT, CDR2 FYEKMQ (reference sequence). V dropped 5 bases and J dropped 6; count of bases not matched to a gene: 12. CDR3 in amino acids: CASSLIGQGAGNEQFF. The CDR3 DNA follows: TGTGCCAGCAGCCTTATAGGACAGGGAGCGGGCAATGAGCAGTTCTTC. Based on the CDR3 plus reference TRBV13 and TRBJ2-1, the full variable domain is AAGVIQSPRHLIKEKRETATLKCYPIPRHDTVYWYQQGPGQDPQFLISFYEKMQSDKGSIPDRFSAQQFSDYHSELNMSSLELGDSALYFCASSLIGQGAGNEQFFGPGTRLTVL.

The J gene is TRBJ2-1, the V gene TRBV6-5; 8 nucleotides match TRBD2. This CDR3 spans 14 amino acids. Germline V CDR1 and CDR2: MNHEY, SVGAGI. The V and J ends lost 7 bases and 2 bases, in that order; junction bases with no gene match: 4. CDR3 protein: CASMDSGTYNEQFF. The DNA for the CDR3 is TGTGCCAGCATGGATAGCGGGACCTACAATGAGCAGTTCTTC.

CDR3 sequence reads: CASASVLGSGAYGELFF. The CDR3 coding sequence is TGTGCTAGTGCCTCAGTCCTGGGTAGCGGGGCTTACGGGGAGCTGTTTTTT. The chain carries TRBV12-5 and TRBJ2-2; 8 positions agree with TRBD2. Germline V gene lookup returns CDR1 LGHNT and CDR2 FRNRAP. The CDR3 spans 17 residues. Losses at the gene ends were 7 bases for V and 7 bases for J; bases not matched to a gene: 17.

The chain carries TRBV7-7 and TRBJ2-5, with 10 bases fitting TRBD2. The CDR3 is made up of 15 amino acids. The V and J ends lost 5 bases and 1 base, in that order; junction bases with no gene match: 4. CDR1 is SSHAT and CDR2 is FNYEAQ in the germline V gene (reference sequence). The CDR3 sequence is CASSLGTSAQETQYF. In DNA form, the CDR3 reads TGTGCCAGCAGCCTAGGGACTAGCGCCCAAGAGACCCAGTACTTC.

This chain joins TRBV7-9 and TRBJ1-5; weak D call: TRBD1 (5 bases). The length of the CDR3 is 13 residues. Per germline, CDR1 SEHNR and CDR2 FQNEAQ (reference sequence). V was clipped by 10 bases and J by 4 bases, with 14 bases between them. The CDR3, as DNA: TGTGCCACCACCCGGGGCGTGAATCAGCCCCAGCATTTT. Translating it yields CATTRGVNQPQHF.

V and J are TRBV6-1 and TRBJ2-2, with 10 positions matching TRBD2. The CDR3 contains 17 residues. The V gene's germline CDR1 is MNHNS and CDR2 SASEGT. With 2 bases clipped from V and 4 bases from J, the junction kept 7 bases outside the gene matches. CDR3 amino acids: CASSELVAGGPTGELFF. The CDR3 DNA reads as TGTGCCAGCAGTGAATTGGTAGCGGGAGGTCCCACCGGGGAGCTGTTTTTT.

The chain combines TRBV15 with TRBJ2-3; 10 bases align to TRBD2. Losses at the gene ends were 3 bases for V and 2 bases for J; bases not matched to a gene: 2. The germline CDR1 and CDR2 sequences are LNHNV and YYDKDF (reference sequence). This CDR3 has 15 amino acids. This CDR3 is CATSSGLADTDTQYF. CDR3 DNA sequence: TGTGCCACCAGCAGCGGACTAGCGGACACAGATACGCAGTATTTT.

The rearrangement uses TRBV28 and TRBJ2-2; D possibly corresponds to TRBD1 (5 bases). The V and J ends lost 4 bases and 8 bases respectively, with 17 bases between them. Germline loops: CDR1 MDHEN, CDR2 SYDVKM. CDR3 length equals 15 residues. The CDR3 DNA is TGTGCCAGCAGTTCCCCCGGACACCCAGGGGGGGAGCTGTTTTTT. Encoded protein: CASSSPGHPGGELFF. Filled out from reference TRBV28 and TRBJ2-2, the complete variable domain reads DVKVTQSSRYLVKRTGEKVFLECVQDMDHENMFWYRQDPGLGLRLIYFSYDVKMKEKGDIPEGYSVSREKKERFSLILESASTNQTSMYLCASSSPGHPGGELFFGEGSRLTVL.

The chain couples TRBV18 to TRBJ1-2; the match to TRBD1 covers 7 bases. The CDR3 length is 15 residues. The V and J ends lost 3 bases and 4 bases, in that order; junction bases with no gene match: 8. Germline CDR1 KGHSH, CDR2 LQKENI. CDR3 bases: TGTGCCAGCTCACCGGTGGGGACAGCCTCCTATGGCTACACCTTC. It specifies CASSPVGTASYGYTF.